The clone carrying this T cell receptor (beta chain) has ten or more counts. Antigen specificity is unknown. Expressed TCRB transcripts were sequenced after all isolated RNA was converted to cDNA. Only in-frame clones appear in the TCRdb table, and some are missing; sequencing was by immunoSEQ multiplex PCR. This repertoire shows about 180,000 clones, about an eighth found once; its top ten account for about 0.59%. The source of the sample is a study of beta chain features in type 1 diabetes. General observations from the study: Any role of HLA type in TCRB rearrangement remained unresolved here. Reduced insertions and increased deletions marked VDJ junctions in type 1 diabetes patients.

Central memory, naive, regulatory and stem cell-like memory CD4+ cells were sorted by CD45RO/CCR7/CD25/CD127/CD95/CD27. Each sorted population was over 98% pure. Germline CDR1 LNHDA, CDR2 SQIVND (reference sequence). CDR3 size: 16 residues. J was trimmed by 4 bases and V by 4 bases; bases with no gene match: 7. The receptor was isolated from a woman aged 18-30 years in good health. The rearrangement links TRBV19 to TRBJ2-2, with 9 positions matching TRBD1. The source material was central memory CD4+ T cells from blood. DNA for the CDR3: TGTGCCAGTAGTACTACCGGGACAGGGCTCACCGGGGAGCTGTTTTTT. Its translation is CASSTTGTGLTGELFF.